These T cell receptor beta chains were read from a single sample in a study of shared clonotypes between healthy human individuals. TCRdb's copy holds only in-frame clones and misses some; the assay was immunoSEQ multiplex PCR. Here the sample spans about 800,000 clones, about 97% being singletons. Sequencing was carried out using naive CD8+ T cells sorted from blood. The receptors come from a man younger than 40 in good health. The conserved cysteine and the conserved F or W are not part of the CDR3 here.

j_gene	v_gene	CDR3aa
TRBJ1-5	TRBV28	ASSLQGKVNQPQH
TRBJ2-7	TRBV11-2	ASSPDWDLYEQY
TRBJ2-7	TRBV28	ASSLGTGAYEQY
TRBJ2-7	TRBV27	ASISRFEQY
TRBJ2-1	TRBV15	ATSRAENEQF
TRBJ2-1	TRBV13	ASTIAGGSYNEQF
TRBJ1-3	TRBV7-9	ASSLIPPRGANTIY
TRBJ1-1	TRBV9	ASSVDEPTEAF
TRBJ2-7	TRBV4-3	ASSQGEGGISYEQY
TRBJ1-2	TRBV28	ASSREGGNYGYT
TRBJ2-5	TRBV18	ASSPVPRETQY
TRBJ2-5	TRBV9	ASSVVAGEVETQY
TRBJ2-1	TRBV11-3	ASSTRTSYNEQF
TRBJ1-3	TRBV7-6	ASSSDRARNTIY
TRBJ2-5	TRBV7-9	ASSSPSAGGETGGTQY
TRBJ1-2	TRBV29-1	SVEPYEAEPYGYT
TRBJ2-1	TRBV7-9	ASSQRDDNSYNEQF
TRBJ1-1	TRBV4-1	ASSPQQGITEAF
TRBJ2-1	TRBV5-1	ASSLRTPNEQF
TRBJ2-3	TRBV29-1	SVVGREGANPQADTQY
TRBJ1-1	TRBV7-2	ATAYTEAF
TRBJ2-7	TRBV2	ASRTAYEQY
TRBJ2-2	TRBV4-1	ASSQKVSQGTGELF
TRBJ2-5	TRBV7-9	ASSLGEEPLAGRGETQY
TRBJ2-2	TRBV2	ASSEAVTGLTGELF
TRBJ2-1	TRBV5-1	ASSPAASGRANEQF
TRBJ1-2	TRBV29-1	SVEDRGGYT
TRBJ2-1	TRBV7-2	ASSFPETSGRSNEQF
TRBJ2-7	TRBV29-1	SVGVATYEQY
TRBJ2-1	TRBV9	ASSAGTGGFEQF
TRBJ2-4	TRBV10-2	ASSEGASYIRIQY
TRBJ2-3	TRBV12-5	ASGSMTSGRLTDTQY
TRBJ2-7	TRBV6-1	ASSEWQGGSYEQY
TRBJ2-7	TRBV6-6	ASSYSSSESEQY
TRBJ2-7	TRBV28	ASEGVASGSSYEQY
TRBJ2-1	TRBV5-1	ASSTGTSGPPSYNEQF
TRBJ1-1	TRBV27	ASSPLGEGLNTEAF
TRBJ2-1	TRBV29-1	SVEDGQREMNEQF
TRBJ2-4	TRBV15	ATSRTLQGASAKNIQY
TRBJ2-2	TRBV2	ASLGDRQTNTGELF
TRBJ1-3	TRBV9	ASSQTYSGNTIY
TRBJ2-5	TRBV7-6	ASSDVDRDGETQY
TRBJ2-7	TRBV10-3	AISETGQGGSYEQY
TRBJ2-3	TRBV4-2	ASSPRTGDNTDTQY
TRBJ2-5	TRBV5-1	ASSLRVGETREETQY
TRBJ2-7	TRBV15	ATSRDRGWGEQY
TRBJ1-2	TRBV29-1	SVVTDGYT
TRBJ2-7	TRBV29-1	SVSSGFPLDEQY